This TCR beta chain was sequenced for a study of tumor-infiltrating lymphocytes in oesophageal squamous cell carcinoma. TCRdb re-called the PCR reads with MiXCR, one entry per CDR3 protein. The sample gives about 19,000 distinct CDR3 sequences, roughly 41% of which show up once; around 40% is in the top ten. V was shortened by 4 bases and J by 0 bases, with 9 bases between the two germline ends. This CDR3 is 14 amino acids long. Germline V gene lookup returns CDR1 SGHRS and CDR2 YFSETQ. This clonotype was observed many times. The V call is TRBV5-1, the J call TRBJ2-3; D perhaps matches TRBD2 (5 bases). Input material: esophageal tumor tissue. The receptor was derived from a male donor with esophageal squamous cell carcinoma. Here the CDR3 DNA reads TGCGCCAGCAGCCGTTGGACTAGCACAGATACGCAGTATTTT. This translates into CASSRWTSTDTQYF.